This TCR beta chain is drawn from a study of T cell responses to AZD1222 COVID-19 vaccine. Study results and limitations: Spike-specific TCR repertoires showed rising breadth and depth after two AZD1222 doses. Repertoires were obtained only post-peak T cell response. In a largely white British group with more females than males, clonal diversity was possibly underestimated. Spike regions recognized by vaccine-associated CD4 TCRs spanned the protein, led by 160-218 and 743-854.

On this clone: What it binds is not known.

The repertoire was sequenced with immunoSEQ multiplex PCR; TCRdb's copy has only in-frame clones and lacks some. The table shows tens of thousands of clones, with 85% to 90% occurring only once. The material was peripheral blood, obtained 28 days after the second AZD1222 dose. This TCR was sampled from an adult who received the AZD1222 COVID-19 vaccine.

The CDR3 DNA reads as TGTGCCAGCAGCTTATTAGGACGAGGGCGCGCTGAAGCTTTCTTT. Translating it yields CASSLLGRGRAEAFF. V gene TRBV7-8 combines with J gene TRBJ1-1; D gene unclear. Germline V CDR1 and CDR2: SGHVS, FQNEAQ. The CDR3 totals 15 residues. Trimming cost V 2 bases and J 6 bases, with 16 bases left between them.